This T cell receptor (beta chain) was identified in a study of patients and donors after allogeneic stem cell transplantation. This clonotype was counted between two and nine times. With 4 bases clipped from V and 2 bases from J, the junction kept 10 bases outside the gene matches. Germline values: CDR1 ENHRY, CDR2 SYGVKD. CDR3 length equals 17 residues. TCRdb recomputed calls from the RT-PCR reads with MiXCR, one row per CDR3 protein. This table holds 410,000 or so distinct CDR3 sequences, about a sixth found once. The clonotype comes from a human donor who was either an allogeneic HSCT recipient or a stem cell or donor lymphocyte infusion donor (not recorded which). It is not recorded whose cells these are; they may come from a transplant donor. Sequencing was performed on blood, either unsorted or a sorted T cell fraction (not recorded which). The chain employs TRBV10-3 and TRBJ2-5; 10 nucleotides line up with TRBD1. DNA for the CDR3: TGTGCCATCAGTGCAAACCGGGACAGGGGTAAACAAGAGACCCAGTACTTC. Its protein is CAISANRDRGKQETQYF.